This is a list of T cell receptor beta chains from one sample in a study of PD-L1 blockade in urothelial cancer. This table comes from immunoSEQ multiplex PCR, and its TCRdb copy is limited to in-frame clones, with some not included. Among about 84,000 clones listed, 82% were seen once. Specimen: PBMCs, collected around atezolizumab (anti-PD-L1) treatment. These receptors were taken from a man between 65 and 85 years old with urothelial cancer. CDR3s include the opening cysteine and the closing phenylalanine or tryptophan. The order of the fields is D gene, V gene, clone size, J gene, CDR3 protein, CDR3 DNA. D genes are given only for firm matches. Where a row states a size, it is once, few, many or the class of an expanded clone; other rows omit it.

D: NA
V: TRBV7-9
size: NA
J: TRBJ1-1
CDR3: CASSLRWLGDTEAFF
DNA: TGTGCCAGCAGCTTGCGGTGGCTCGGGGACACTGAAGCTTTCTTT

D: TRBD1
V: TRBV6-1
size: once
J: TRBJ2-7
CDR3: CASTWTGSKDYEQYF
DNA: TGTGCCAGCACTTGGACAGGCTCCAAGGACTACGAGCAGTACTTC

D: TRBD2
V: TRBV9
size: NA
J: TRBJ2-1
CDR3: CASSVGLAGFNEQFF
DNA: TGTGCCAGCAGCGTAGGACTAGCGGGGTTCAATGAGCAGTTCTTC

D: NA
V: TRBV5-1
size: NA
J: TRBJ1-3
CDR3: CASSLEAGVNTIYF
DNA: TGCGCCAGCAGCTTGGAGGCAGGGGTTAACACCATATATTTT

D: NA
V: TRBV19
size: NA
J: TRBJ2-7
CDR3: CASSMGLADEQYF
DNA: TGTGCCAGTAGTATGGGCCTAGCCGACGAGCAGTACTTC

D: NA
V: TRBV19
size: NA
J: TRBJ1-1
CDR3: CASSIGGRAAEAFF
DNA: TGTGCCAGTAGTATTGGGGGCAGGGCCGCTGAAGCTTTCTTT

D: NA
V: TRBV2
size: NA
J: TRBJ1-2
CDR3: CASSGTAANHTF
DNA: TGTGCCAGCAGTGGGACAGCCGCTAACCACACCTTC

D: NA
V: TRBV9
size: NA
J: TRBJ2-1
CDR3: CASSPPGDSYNEQFF
DNA: TGTGCCAGCAGCCCCCCGGGAGACTCCTACAATGAGCAGTTCTTC

D: NA
V: TRBV5-1
size: NA
J: TRBJ1-5
CDR3: CASSLDGDSNQPQHF
DNA: TGCGCCAGCAGCTTGGACGGGGATAGCAATCAGCCCCAGCATTTT

D: TRBD1
V: TRBV5-5
size: NA
J: TRBJ1-1
CDR3: CASSFTGGEAFF
DNA: TGTGCCAGCAGCTTTACAGGGGGGGAAGCTTTCTTT

D: NA
V: TRBV10-1
size: NA
J: TRBJ1-2
CDR3: CASSEVLADYGYTF
DNA: TGCGCCAGCAGTGAGGTCCTGGCCGACTATGGCTACACCTTC

D: NA
V: TRBV14
size: few
J: TRBJ2-3
CDR3: CASGSGGRSTDTQYF
DNA: TGTGCCAGCGGCTCTGGTGGCCGTAGCACAGATACGCAGTATTTT

D: TRBD1
V: TRBV19
size: NA
J: TRBJ2-7
CDR3: CASSSRDRESYEQYF
DNA: TGTGCCAGTAGTAGCCGGGACAGGGAGTCCTACGAGCAGTACTTC

D: NA
V: TRBV5-1
size: NA
J: TRBJ2-3
CDR3: CASSDRGDGTDTQYF
DNA: TGCGCCAGCAGCGATCGCGGGGACGGGACAGATACGCAGTATTTT

D: NA
V: TRBV10-3
size: NA
J: TRBJ1-2
CDR3: CAIRDSRDIYGYTF
DNA: TGTGCCATCAGGGACTCTAGGGACATTTATGGCTACACCTTC

D: NA
V: TRBV7-9
size: NA
J: TRBJ2-1
CDR3: CASSLDRDWEFF
DNA: TGTGCCAGCAGCTTAGACCGGGACTGGGAGTTCTTC

D: TRBD1
V: TRBV10-2
size: NA
J: TRBJ2-5
CDR3: CASSEPGQGVRETQYF
DNA: TGCGCCAGCAGTGAGCCGGGACAGGGGGTTCGAGAGACCCAGTACTTC

D: NA
V: TRBV5-6
size: once
J: TRBJ2-2
CDR3: CASSRNRAGYTGELFF
DNA: TGTGCCAGCAGCCGGAACAGGGCTGGGTACACCGGGGAGCTGTTTTTT

D: TRBD1
V: TRBV7-8
size: NA
J: TRBJ2-7
CDR3: CASSSEQGVDYEQYF
DNA: TGTGCCAGCAGCTCTGAACAGGGGGTAGACTACGAGCAGTACTTC

D: NA
V: TRBV7-2
size: NA
J: TRBJ1-5
CDR3: CASSLQGTHNQPQHF
DNA: TGTGCCAGCAGCCTGCAGGGAACCCACAATCAGCCCCAGCATTTT